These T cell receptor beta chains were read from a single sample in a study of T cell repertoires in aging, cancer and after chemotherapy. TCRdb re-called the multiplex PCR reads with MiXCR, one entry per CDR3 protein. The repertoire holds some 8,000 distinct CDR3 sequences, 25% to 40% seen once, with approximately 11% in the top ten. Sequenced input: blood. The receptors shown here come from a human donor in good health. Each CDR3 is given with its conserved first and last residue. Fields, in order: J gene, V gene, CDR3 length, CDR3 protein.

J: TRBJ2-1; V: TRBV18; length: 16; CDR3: CASSPPAGRAYNEQFF
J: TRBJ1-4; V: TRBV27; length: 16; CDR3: CASSLQGTSGGEKLFF
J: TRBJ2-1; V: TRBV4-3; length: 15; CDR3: CASSQGRGRNNEQFF
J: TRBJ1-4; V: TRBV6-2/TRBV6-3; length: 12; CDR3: CASSYVGEKLFF
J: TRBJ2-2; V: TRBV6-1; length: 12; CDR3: CATGTEATELFF
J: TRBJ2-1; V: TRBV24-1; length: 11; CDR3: CATSDFSEQFF
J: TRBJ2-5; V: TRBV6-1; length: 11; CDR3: CASSEKETQYF
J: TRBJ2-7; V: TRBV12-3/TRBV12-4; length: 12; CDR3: CASSPPPGGQYF
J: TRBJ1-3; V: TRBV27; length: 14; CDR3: CASSPTGSGNTIYF
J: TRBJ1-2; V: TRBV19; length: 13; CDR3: CASSSRGPGGYTF
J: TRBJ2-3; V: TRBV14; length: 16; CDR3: CASSVAGTLGPDTQYF
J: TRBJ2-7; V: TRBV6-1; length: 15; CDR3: CASSEYGATSYEQYF
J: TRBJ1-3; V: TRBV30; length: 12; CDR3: CAWSVWRNTIYF
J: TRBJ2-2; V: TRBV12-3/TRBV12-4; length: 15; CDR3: CASSDGTVNTGELFF
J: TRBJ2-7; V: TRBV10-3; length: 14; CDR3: CAISGGTGVSEQYF
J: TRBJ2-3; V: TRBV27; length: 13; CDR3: CASSFTYTDTQYF
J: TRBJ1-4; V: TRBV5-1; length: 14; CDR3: CASSLEGTREKLFF
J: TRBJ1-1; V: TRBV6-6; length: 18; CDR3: CASSYPSSQAMRNTEAFF
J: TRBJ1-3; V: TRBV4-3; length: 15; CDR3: CASSQDYQGGNTIYF
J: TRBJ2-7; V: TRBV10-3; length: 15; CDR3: CAISEGRGGTYEQYF
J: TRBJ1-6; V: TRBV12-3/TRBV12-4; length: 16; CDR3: CASRLDTMGFYSPLHF